A single TCR beta chain is shown here with its context. These data are taken from a study of T cell responses to AZD1222 COVID-19 vaccine. The method was immunoSEQ multiplex PCR; TCRdb's version includes in-frame clones alone and lacks a portion of them. The sample has 90,000 to 100,000 clones, around 88% seen once. CDR1 is LNHDA and CDR2 is SQIVND in the germline V gene (reference sequence). The CDR3 contains 12 residues. Trimming took 0 bases from V and 4 from J, leaving 3 bases between them. This receptor was obtained from an adult in good health. The gene calls are TRBV19 and TRBJ1-2; no firm D call. Here the sequenced sample was peripheral blood, taken on day 0 of AZD1222 vaccination. The CDR3 DNA follows: TGTGCCAGTAGTATAGAGTCCTATGGCTACACCTTC. Residues: CASSIESYGYTF.